This record covers a single T cell receptor beta chain. The antigen remains unidentified. The naive CD8 subset, CD45RO-negative cells positively selected for CCR7, excluded terminally differentiated effector memory CD45RA+ cells. This record comes from a study of shared clonotypes between healthy human individuals. Methods used by the authors: Sequence data from immunoSEQ were junction-only and lacked quality scores; consequently, filtering differed. TCRdb's copy holds only in-frame clones and misses some; the assay was immunoSEQ multiplex PCR. V, J and clone size are those of that table, while D and trimming were read from the DNA. The sample includes about 2,200,000 clones, about 93% of them seen just once. V was cut by 8 bases and J by 5 bases, with 6 bases left in between. This CDR3 is built from 9 residues. Per the germline V gene, CDR1 is SQVTM and CDR2 is ANQGSEA. General study results and limits: Sampling included only blood; tissue repertoires likely differ. The generation probabilities recorded for non-shared clonotypes fell below those of clonotypes shared by all four donors.

This chain uses TRBV29-1 with TRBJ2-5; D is ambiguous. Sample: naive CD8+ T cells from PBMCs. The clonotype was recovered from a man between 18 and 29 years old in good health. Some clones in this sample may be carry-over from other donors' samples. CDR3 nucleotides: TGCAGCCTGCGTGAGACCCAGTACTTC. It translates to CSLRETQYF.